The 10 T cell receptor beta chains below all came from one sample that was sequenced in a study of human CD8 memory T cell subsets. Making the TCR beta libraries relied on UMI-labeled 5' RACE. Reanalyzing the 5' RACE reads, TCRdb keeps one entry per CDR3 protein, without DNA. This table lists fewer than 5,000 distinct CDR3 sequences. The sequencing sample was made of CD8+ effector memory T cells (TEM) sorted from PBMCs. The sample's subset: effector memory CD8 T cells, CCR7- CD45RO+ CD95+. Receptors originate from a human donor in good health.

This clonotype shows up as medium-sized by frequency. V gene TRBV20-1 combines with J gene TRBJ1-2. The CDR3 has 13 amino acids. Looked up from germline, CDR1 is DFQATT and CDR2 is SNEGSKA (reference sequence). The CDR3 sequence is CSARDLEGLGYTF.

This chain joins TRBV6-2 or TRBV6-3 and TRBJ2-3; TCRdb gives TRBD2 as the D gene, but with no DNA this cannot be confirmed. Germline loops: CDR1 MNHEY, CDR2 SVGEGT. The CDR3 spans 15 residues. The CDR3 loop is CASSSGGASTDTQYF.

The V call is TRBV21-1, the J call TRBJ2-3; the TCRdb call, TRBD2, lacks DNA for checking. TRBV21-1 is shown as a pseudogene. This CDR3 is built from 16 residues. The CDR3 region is CASDWRSGALPHTQYF.

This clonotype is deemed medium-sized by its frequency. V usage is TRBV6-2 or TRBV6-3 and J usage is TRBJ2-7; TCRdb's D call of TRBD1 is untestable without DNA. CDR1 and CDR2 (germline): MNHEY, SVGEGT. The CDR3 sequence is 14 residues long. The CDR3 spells CASSYEQGSYEQYF.

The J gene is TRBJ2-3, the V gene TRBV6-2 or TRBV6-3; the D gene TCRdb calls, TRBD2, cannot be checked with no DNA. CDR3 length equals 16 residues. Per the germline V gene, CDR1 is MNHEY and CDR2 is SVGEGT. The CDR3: CASSYWSPGPTDTQYF.

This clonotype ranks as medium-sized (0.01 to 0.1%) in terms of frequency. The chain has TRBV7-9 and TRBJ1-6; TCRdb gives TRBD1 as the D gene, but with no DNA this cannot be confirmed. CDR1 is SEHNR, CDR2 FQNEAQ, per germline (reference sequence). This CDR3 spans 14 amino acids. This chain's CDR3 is CASSPGQGNSPLHF.

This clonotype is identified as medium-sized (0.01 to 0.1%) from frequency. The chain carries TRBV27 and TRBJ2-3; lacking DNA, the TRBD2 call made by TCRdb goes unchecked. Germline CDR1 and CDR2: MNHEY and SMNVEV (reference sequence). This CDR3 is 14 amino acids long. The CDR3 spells CASRPGTLADTQYF.

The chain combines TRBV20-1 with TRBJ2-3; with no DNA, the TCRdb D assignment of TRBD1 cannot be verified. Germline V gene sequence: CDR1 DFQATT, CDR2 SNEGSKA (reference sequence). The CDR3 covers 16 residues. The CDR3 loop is CSASEPLAGGADTQYF.

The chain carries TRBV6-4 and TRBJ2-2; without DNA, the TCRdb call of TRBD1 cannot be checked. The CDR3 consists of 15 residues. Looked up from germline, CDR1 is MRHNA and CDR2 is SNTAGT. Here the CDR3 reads CASSPGPGGTGELFF.

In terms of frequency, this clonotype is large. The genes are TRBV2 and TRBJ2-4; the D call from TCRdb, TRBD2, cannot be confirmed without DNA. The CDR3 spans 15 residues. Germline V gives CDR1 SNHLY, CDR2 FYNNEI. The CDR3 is CASTALAGSENIQYF.